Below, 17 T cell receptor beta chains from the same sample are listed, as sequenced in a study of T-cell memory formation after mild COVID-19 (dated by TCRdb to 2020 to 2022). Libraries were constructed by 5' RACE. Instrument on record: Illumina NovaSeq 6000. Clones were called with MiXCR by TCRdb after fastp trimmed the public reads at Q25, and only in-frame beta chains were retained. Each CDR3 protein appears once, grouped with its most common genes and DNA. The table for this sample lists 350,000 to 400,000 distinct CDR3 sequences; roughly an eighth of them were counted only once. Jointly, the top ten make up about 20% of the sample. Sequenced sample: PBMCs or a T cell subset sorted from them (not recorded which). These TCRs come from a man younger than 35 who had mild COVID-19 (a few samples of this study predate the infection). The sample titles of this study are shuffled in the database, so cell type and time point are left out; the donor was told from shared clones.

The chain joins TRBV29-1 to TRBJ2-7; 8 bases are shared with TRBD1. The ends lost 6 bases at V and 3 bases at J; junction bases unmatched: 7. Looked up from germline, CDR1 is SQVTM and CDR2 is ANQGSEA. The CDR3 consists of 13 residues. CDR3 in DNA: TGCAGCGTCATATCGGACAGGGACTACGAGCAGTACTTC. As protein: CSVISDRDYEQYF.

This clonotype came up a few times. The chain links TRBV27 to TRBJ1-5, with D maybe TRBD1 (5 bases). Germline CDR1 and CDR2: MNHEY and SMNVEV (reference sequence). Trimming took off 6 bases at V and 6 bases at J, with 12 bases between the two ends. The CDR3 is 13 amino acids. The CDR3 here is CASRRSGSQPQHF. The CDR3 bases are TGTGCCAGCAGACGATCAGGGAGTCAGCCCCAGCATTTT.

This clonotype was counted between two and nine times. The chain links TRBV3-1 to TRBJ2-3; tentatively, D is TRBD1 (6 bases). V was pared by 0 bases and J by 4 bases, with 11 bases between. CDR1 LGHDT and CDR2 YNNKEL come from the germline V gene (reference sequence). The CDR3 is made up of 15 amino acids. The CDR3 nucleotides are TGTGCCAGCAGCCAAGACGTGGGGGCCGCAGATACGCAGTATTTT. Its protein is CASSQDVGAADTQYF.

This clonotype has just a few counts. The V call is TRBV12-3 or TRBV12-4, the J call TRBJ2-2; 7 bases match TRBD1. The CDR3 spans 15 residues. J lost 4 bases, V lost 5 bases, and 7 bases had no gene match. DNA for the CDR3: TGTGCCAGCAGTCAACAGGGGTGGGTCACCGGGGAGCTGTTTTTT. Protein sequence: CASSQQGWVTGELFF.

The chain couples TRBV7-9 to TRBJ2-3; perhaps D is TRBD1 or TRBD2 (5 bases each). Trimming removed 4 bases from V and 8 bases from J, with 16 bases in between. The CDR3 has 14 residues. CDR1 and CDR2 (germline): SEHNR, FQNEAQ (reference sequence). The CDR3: CASSSGTPRGTQYF. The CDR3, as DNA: TGTGCCAGCAGCTCCGGGACCCCACGGGGTACGCAGTATTTT.

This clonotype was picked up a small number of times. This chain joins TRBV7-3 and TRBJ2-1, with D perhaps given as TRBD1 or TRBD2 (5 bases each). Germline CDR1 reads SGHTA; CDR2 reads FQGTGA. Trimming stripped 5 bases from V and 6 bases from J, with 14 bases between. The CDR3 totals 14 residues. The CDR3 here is CASSLSSGTNEQFF. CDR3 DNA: TGTGCCAGCAGCCTCTCGTCCGGGACCAATGAGCAGTTCTTC.

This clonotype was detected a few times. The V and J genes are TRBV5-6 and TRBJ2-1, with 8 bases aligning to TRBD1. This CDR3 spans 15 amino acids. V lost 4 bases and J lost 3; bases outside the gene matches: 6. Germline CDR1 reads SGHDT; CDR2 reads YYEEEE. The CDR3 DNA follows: TGTGCCAGCAGCCCGACGGACAGGGACTACAATGAGCAGTTCTTC. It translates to CASSPTDRDYNEQFF.

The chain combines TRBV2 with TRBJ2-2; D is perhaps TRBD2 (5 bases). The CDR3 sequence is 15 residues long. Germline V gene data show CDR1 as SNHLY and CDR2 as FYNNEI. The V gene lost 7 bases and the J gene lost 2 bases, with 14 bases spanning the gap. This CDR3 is CASTRAAVNTGELFF. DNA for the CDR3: TGTGCCAGCACGCGGGCGGCAGTAAACACCGGGGAGCTGTTTTTT.

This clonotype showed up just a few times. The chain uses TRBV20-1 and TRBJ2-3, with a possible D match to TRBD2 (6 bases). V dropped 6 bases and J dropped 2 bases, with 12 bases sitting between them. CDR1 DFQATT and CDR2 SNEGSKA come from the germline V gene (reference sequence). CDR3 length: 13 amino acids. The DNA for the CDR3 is TGCAGTGCCCGGACGGGGGACACAGATACGCAGTATTTT. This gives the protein CSARTGDTDTQYF.

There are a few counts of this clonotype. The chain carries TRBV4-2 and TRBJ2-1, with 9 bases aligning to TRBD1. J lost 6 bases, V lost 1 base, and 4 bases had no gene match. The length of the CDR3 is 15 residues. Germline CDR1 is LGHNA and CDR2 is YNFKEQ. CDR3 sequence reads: CASSQGQGDLNEQFF. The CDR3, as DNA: TGTGCCAGCAGCCAAGGACAGGGGGACCTCAATGAGCAGTTCTTC.

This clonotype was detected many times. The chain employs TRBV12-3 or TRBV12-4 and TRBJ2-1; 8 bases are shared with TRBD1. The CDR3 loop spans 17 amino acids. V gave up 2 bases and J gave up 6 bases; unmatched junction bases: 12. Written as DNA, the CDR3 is TGTGCCAGCAGTTTAAAGGTACTCGGACAGGGCGGCAATGAGCAGTTCTTC. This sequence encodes CASSLKVLGQGGNEQFF.

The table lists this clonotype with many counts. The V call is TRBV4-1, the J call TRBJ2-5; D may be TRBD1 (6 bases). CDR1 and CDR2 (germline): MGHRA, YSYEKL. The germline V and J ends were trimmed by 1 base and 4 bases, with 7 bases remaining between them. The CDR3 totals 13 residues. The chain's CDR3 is CASSQGGRETQYF. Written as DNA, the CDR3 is TGCGCCAGCAGCCAAGGGGGGCGAGAGACCCAGTACTTC.

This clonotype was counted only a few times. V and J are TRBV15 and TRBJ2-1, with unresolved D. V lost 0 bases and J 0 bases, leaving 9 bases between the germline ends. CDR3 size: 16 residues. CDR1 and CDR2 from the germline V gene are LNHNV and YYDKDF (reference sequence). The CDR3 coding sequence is TGTGCCACCAGCAGAGACCCTAGGAGCTCCTACAATGAGCAGTTCTTC. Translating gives CATSRDPRSSYNEQFF.

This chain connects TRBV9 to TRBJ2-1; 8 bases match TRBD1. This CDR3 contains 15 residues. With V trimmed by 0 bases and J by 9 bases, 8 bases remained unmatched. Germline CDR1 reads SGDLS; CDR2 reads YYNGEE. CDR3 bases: TGTGCCAGCAGCGTAGAGGGGCAGGGGGCAGGTGAGCAGTTCTTC. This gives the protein CASSVEGQGAGEQFF.

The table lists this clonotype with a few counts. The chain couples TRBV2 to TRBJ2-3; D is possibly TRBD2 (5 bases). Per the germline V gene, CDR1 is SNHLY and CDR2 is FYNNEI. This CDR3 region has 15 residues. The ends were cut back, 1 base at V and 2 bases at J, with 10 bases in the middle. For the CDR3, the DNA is TGTGCCAGCAGTGAAGGGACTGTAAACACAGATACGCAGTATTTT. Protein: CASSEGTVNTDTQYF.

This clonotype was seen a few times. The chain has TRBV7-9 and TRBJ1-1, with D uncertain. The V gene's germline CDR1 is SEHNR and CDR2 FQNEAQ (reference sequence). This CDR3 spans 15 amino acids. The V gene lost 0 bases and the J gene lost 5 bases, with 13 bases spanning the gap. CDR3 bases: TGTGCCAGCAGCTTAGCTCCGGGAGTGGGAACTGAAGCTTTCTTT. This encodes CASSLAPGVGTEAFF.

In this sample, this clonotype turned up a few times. The CDR3 nucleotides are TGTGCCAGCACCCTAAAGGCAGGGTACCCCTACAATGAGCAGTTCTTC. This translates into CASTLKAGYPYNEQFF. J is TRBJ2-1 and V is TRBV27, with D possibly TRBD1 on 5 matching bases. Germline V gene sequence: CDR1 MNHEY, CDR2 SMNVEV (reference sequence). This CDR3 has 16 residues. Trimming removed 7 bases from V and 2 bases from J, with 18 bases in between.